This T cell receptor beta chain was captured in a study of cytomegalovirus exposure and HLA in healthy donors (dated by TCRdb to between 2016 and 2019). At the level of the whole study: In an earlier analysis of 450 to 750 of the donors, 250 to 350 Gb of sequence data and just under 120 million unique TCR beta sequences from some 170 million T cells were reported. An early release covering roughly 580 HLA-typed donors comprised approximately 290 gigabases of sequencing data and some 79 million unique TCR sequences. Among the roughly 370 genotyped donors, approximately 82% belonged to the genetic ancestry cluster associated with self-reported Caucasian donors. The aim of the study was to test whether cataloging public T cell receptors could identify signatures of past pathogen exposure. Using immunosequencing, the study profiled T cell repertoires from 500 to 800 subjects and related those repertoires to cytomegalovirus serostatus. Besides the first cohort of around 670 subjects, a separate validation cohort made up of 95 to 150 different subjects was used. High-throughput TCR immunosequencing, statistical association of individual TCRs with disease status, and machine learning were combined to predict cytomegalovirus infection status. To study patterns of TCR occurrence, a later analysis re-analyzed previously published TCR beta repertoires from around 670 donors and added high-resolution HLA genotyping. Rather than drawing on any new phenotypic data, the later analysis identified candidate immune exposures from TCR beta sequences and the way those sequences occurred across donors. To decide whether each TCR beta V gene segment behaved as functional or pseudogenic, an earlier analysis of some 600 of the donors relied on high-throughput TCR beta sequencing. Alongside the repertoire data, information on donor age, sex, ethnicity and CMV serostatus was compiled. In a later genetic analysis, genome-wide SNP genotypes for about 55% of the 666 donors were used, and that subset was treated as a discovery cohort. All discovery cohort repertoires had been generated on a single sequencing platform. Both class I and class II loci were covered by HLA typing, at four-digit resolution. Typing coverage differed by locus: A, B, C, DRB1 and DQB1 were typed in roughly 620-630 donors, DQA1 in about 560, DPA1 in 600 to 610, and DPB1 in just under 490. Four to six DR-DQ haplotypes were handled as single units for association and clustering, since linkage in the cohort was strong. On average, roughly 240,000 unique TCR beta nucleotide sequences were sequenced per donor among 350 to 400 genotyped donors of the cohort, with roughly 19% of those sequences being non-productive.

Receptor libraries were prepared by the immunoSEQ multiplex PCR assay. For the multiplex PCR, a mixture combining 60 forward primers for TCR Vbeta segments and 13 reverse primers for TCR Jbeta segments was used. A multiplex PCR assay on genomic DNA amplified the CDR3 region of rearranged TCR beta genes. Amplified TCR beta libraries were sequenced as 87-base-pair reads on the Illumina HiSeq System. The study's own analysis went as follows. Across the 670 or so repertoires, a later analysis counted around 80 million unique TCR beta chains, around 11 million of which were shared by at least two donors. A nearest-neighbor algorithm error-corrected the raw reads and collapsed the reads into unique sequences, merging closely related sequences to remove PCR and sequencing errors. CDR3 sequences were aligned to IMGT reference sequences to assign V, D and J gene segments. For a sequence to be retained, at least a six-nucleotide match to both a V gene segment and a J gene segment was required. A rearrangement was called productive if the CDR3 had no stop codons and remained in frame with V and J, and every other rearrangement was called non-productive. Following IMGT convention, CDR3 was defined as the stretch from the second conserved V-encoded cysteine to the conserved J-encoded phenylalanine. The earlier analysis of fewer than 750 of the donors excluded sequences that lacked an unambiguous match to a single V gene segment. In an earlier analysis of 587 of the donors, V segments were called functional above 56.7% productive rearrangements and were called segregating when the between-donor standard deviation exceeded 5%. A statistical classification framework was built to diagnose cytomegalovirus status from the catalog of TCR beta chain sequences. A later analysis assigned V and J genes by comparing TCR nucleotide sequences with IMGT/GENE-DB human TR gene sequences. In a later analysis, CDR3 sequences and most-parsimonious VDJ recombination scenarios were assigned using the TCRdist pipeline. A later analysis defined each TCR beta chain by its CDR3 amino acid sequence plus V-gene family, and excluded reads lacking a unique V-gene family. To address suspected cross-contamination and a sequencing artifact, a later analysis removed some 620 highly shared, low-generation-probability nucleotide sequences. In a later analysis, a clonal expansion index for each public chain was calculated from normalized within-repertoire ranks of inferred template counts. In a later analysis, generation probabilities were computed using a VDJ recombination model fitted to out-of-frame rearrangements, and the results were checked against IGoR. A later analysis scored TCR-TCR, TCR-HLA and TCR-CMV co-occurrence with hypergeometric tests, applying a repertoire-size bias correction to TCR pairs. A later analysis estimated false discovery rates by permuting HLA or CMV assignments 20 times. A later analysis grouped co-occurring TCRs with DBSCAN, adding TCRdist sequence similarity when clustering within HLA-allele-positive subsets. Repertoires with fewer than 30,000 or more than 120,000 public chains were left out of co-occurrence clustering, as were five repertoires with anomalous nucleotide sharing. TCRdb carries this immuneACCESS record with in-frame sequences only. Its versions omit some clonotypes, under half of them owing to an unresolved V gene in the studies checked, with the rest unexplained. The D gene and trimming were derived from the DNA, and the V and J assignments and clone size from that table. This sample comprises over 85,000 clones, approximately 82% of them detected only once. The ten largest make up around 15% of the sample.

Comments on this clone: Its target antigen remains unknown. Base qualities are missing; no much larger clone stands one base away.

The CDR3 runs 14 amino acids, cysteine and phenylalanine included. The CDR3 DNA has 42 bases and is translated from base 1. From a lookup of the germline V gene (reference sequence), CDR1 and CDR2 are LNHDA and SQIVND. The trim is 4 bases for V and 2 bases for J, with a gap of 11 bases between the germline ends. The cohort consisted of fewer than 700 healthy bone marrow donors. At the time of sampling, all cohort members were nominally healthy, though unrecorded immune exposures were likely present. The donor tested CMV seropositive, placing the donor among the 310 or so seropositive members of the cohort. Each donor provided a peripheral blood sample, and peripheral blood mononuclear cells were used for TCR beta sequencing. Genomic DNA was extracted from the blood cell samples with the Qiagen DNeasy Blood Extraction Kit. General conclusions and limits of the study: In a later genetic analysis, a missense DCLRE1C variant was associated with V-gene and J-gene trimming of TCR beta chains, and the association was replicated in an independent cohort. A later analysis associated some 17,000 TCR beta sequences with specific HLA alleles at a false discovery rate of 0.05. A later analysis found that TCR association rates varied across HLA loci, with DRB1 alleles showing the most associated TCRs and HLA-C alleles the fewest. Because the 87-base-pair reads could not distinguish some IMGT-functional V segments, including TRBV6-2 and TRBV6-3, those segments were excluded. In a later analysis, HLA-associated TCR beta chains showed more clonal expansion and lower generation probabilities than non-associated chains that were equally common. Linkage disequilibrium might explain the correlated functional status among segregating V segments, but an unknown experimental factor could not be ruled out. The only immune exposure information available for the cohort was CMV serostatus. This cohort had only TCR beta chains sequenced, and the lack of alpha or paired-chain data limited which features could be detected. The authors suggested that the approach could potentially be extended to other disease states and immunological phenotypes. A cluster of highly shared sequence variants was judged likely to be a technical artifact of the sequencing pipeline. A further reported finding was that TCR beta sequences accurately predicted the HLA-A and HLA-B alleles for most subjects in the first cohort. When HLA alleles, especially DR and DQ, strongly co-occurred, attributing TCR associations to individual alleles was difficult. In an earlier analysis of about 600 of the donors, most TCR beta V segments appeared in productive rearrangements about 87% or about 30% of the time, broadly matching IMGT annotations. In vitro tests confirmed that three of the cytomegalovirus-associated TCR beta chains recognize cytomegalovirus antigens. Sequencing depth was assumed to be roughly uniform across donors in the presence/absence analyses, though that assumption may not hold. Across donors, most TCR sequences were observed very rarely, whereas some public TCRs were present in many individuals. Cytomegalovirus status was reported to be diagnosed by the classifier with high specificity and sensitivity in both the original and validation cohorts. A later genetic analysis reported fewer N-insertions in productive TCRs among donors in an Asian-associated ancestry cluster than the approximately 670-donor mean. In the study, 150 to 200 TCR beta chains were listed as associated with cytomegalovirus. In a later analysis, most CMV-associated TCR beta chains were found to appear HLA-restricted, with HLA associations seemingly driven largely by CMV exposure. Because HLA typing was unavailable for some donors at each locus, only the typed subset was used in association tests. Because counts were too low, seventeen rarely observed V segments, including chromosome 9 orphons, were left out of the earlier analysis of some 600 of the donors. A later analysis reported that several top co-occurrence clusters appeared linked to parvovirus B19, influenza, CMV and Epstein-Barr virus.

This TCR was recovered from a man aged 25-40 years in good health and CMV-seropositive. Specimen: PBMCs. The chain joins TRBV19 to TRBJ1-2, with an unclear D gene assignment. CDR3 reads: CASSSGGVNYGYTF. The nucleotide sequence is TGTGCCAGTAGTAGCGGCGGGGTGAACTATGGCTACACCTTC.